This TCR beta chain was obtained from a study of response to subunit inactivated influenza vaccine. Whole-study findings and limits: The authors proposed limited new T cell recruitment per seasonal influenza vaccination.

TCRdb reprocessed the RT-PCR reads with MiXCR, giving one entry per CDR3 protein. Here the sample spans 800,000 to 1,000,000 distinct CDR3 sequences, around 21% being singletons. As to this clonotype: Its cognate antigen is unknown.

The sequence was obtained from a man in his forties or fifties who received an inactivated influenza vaccine. Sequenced here: PBMCs from blood, sampled more than 4 days after vaccination.

In nucleotides, the CDR3 is TGTGCCAGCAGTGAAAGGCGGGGTTCCTACAATGAGCAGTTCTTC. Translation gives CASSERRGSYNEQFF. V gene TRBV2 combines with J gene TRBJ2-1; perhaps TRBD2 as D (6 bases). The CDR3 spans 15 residues. Germline-derived CDR1 and CDR2 are SNHLY and FYNNEI. The V gene lost 2 bases and the J gene lost 1 base, with 9 bases spanning the gap.